The 14 T cell receptor beta chains below were found in one sample sequenced in a study of T cell responses to AZD1222 COVID-19 vaccine. The assay was immunoSEQ multiplex PCR, and TCRdb's table has in-frame clones only and misses some. The sample yields under 150,000 clones, around 90% seen once. Material: peripheral blood, obtained 28 days after the second AZD1222 dose. These receptors were obtained from an adult who received the AZD1222 COVID-19 vaccine.

This chain links TRBV10-3 with TRBJ1-3; D is ambiguous. In germline, CDR1 is ENHRY, CDR2 SYGVKD. The CDR3 consists of 14 residues. Trimming left V 2 bases short and J 0 bases short, with 5 bases between. The CDR3 region is CAISETASGNTIYF. The DNA of the CDR3 is TGTGCCATCAGTGAGACGGCCTCTGGAAACACCATATATTTT.

The chain joins TRBV11-2 to TRBJ1-2; D is possibly TRBD1 (6 bases). Germline lookup yields CDR1 SGHAT and CDR2 FQNNGV. This CDR3 is 14 amino acids long. V dropped 5 bases and J dropped 7 bases, with 17 bases sitting between them. CDR3 DNA sequence: TGTGCCAGCAGCCAGGGGACGGGCTGGAGTGGCTACACCTTC. Translated, it gives CASSQGTGWSGYTF. The entire variable domain, with the rest obtained from reference TRBV11-2 and TRBJ1-2, is as follows: EAGVAQSPRYKIIEKRQSVAFWCNPISGHATLYWYQQILGQGPKLLIQFQNNGVVDDSQLPKDRFSAERLKGVDSTLKIQPAKLEDSAVYLCASSQGTGWSGYTFGSGTRLTVV.

The chain has TRBV5-1 and TRBJ1-4; 12 bases agree with TRBD1. Germline CDR1 and CDR2: SGHRS and YFSETQ. This CDR3 region has 19 residues. Unmatched junction bases numbered 7, after V lost 0 bases and J lost 1 base. CDR3 loop: CASSLGDRGRGGTNEKLFF. The CDR3 region has the DNA TGCGCCAGCAGCTTGGGGGACAGGGGGCGAGGAGGAACTAATGAAAAACTGTTTTTT. The full variable domain, in which reference TRBV5-1 and TRBJ1-4 provide the parts outside the CDR3, is KAGVTQTPRYLIKTRGQQVTLSCSPISGHRSVSWYQQTPGQGLQFLFEYFSETQRNKGNFPGRFSGRQFSNSRSEMNVSTLELGDSALYLCASSLGDRGRGGTNEKLFFGSGTQLSVL.

The table lists this clone with many counts. V gene TRBV25-1 combines with J gene TRBJ1-5, with TRBD1 identical over 7 bases. The V segment lost 8 bases and the J segment 3 bases; nucleotides outside the gene matches: 7. The CDR3 length is 14 residues. Looked up from germline, CDR1 is MGHDK and CDR2 is SYGVNS. The CDR3 coding sequence is TGTGCCAGCGAAGACAGGGAGTCCAATCAGCCCCAGCATTTT. Its protein is CASEDRESNQPQHF.

The V call is TRBV5-8, the J call TRBJ2-7; TRBD2 aligns across 13 bases. This CDR3 region has 13 residues. Germline loops: CDR1 SGHTS, CDR2 YDEGEE. V was pared by 6 bases and J by 12 bases, with 9 bases of the junction left unmatched. CDR3 bases: TGTGCCAGCATGAAACTAGCGGGAGGGGATTGGTACTTC. This translates into CASMKLAGGDWYF.

The chain employs TRBV30 and TRBJ1-1; unclear D gene. CDR1 GTSNPN and CDR2 SVGIG come from the germline V gene (reference sequence). The CDR3 sequence is 16 residues long. V lost 0 bases, J lost 2 bases, and 16 bases lay in between. The CDR3 nucleotides are TGTGCCTGGAGTGTGAGTTATCGTGGAAGAAACACTGAAGCTTTCTTT. Translating it yields CAWSVSYRGRNTEAFF.

The chain joins TRBV27 to TRBJ2-3; 9 bases fit TRBD2. V dropped 7 bases and J dropped 0; count of bases not matched to a gene: 14. This CDR3 has 18 residues. In germline, CDR1 is MNHEY, CDR2 SMNVEV (reference sequence). DNA of the CDR3: TGTGCCAGCACCGAAGGAGCGGGAGGAGGGTCTAGCACAGATACGCAGTATTTT. This codes for CASTEGAGGGSSTDTQYF.

This chain connects TRBV24-1 to TRBJ2-2; a weak D match, TRBD1 (5 bases). Trimming took off 10 bases at V and 6 bases at J, with 11 bases between the two ends. This CDR3 is 12 amino acids long. Looked up from germline, CDR1 is KGHDR and CDR2 is SFDVKD. Here the CDR3 DNA reads TGTGCCACAAGACAGTACTCCGGGGAGCTGTTTTTT. Translated, it gives CATRQYSGELFF.

This clone has only one observation. The chain couples TRBV4-2 to TRBJ1-4, with 8 bases fitting TRBD1. The CDR3 spans 17 residues. Germline V CDR1 and CDR2: LGHNA, YNFKEQ. Germline trimming cut 0 bases from V and 11 bases from J; bases unmatched to any gene: 14. For the CDR3, the DNA is TGTGCCAGCAGCCAAGATAGGAACAGGGGGGGCCGTTTGAAACTGTTTTTT. Translation gives CASSQDRNRGGRLKLFF.

About this clone itself: The junction does not match germline at one end; this may be a read error. The chain is built from TRBV28 and TRBJ2-5; 8 positions agree with TRBD1. From germline, CDR1 is MDHEN and CDR2 SYDVKM. The CDR3 spans 15 residues. CDR3 protein: CASTLWDRPRETQYF. CDR3 bases: TGTGCCAGCACTTTATGGGACAGGCCCCGAGAGACCCAGTACTTC.

The chain links TRBV5-1 to TRBJ2-1; TRBD2 is a possible D gene (6 bases). V was pared by 0 bases and J by 6 bases, with 10 bases between. There are 14 residues in the CDR3. Germline V gives CDR1 SGHRS, CDR2 YFSETQ. This CDR3 reads CASSLGGLSNEQFF. The CDR3 DNA reads as TGCGCCAGCAGCTTGGGGGGACTCTCCAATGAGCAGTTCTTC.

This chain joins TRBV19 and TRBJ2-2, with TRBD2 matching over 10 bases. V gave up 5 bases and J gave up 7 bases; unmatched junction bases: 4. Germline loops: CDR1 LNHDA, CDR2 SQIVND (reference sequence). The CDR3 length is 14 residues. The CDR3 spells CASSAGLANGELFF. The CDR3, as DNA: TGTGCCAGTAGTGCGGGACTAGCGAACGGGGAGCTGTTTTTT.

The V and J genes are TRBV19 and TRBJ1-4, with D possibly matching TRBD1 (5 bases). CDR3 size: 13 residues. Per germline, CDR1 LNHDA and CDR2 SQIVND (reference sequence). V was pared by 6 bases and J by 7 bases, with 12 bases between. In DNA, the CDR3 is TGTGCCAGTAGGGAACCAGGGACTGAAAAACTGTTTTTT. Translation: CASREPGTEKLFF.

This rearrangement joins TRBV2 to TRBJ2-1; 13 bases are shared with TRBD2. This CDR3 region has 15 residues. V lost 6 bases, J lost 6 bases, and 5 bases stayed unmatched. Germline V CDR1 and CDR2: SNHLY, FYNNEI. The CDR3 DNA reads TGTGCCAGCAGAGTACTAGCGGGGGGGCGCAATGAGCAGTTCTTC. Amino acids: CASRVLAGGRNEQFF. Full variable domain (remainder filled in from reference TRBV2 and TRBJ2-1): EPEVTQTPSHQVTQMGQEVILRCVPISNHLYFYWYRQILGQKVEFLVSFYNNEISEKSEIFDDQFSVERPDGSNFTLKIRSTKLEDSAMYFCASRVLAGGRNEQFFGPGTRLTVL.